What follows are 30 T cell receptor beta chains derived from one specimen sequenced in a study of OX40 agonist ivuxolimab in advanced cancers. TCRdb's copy holds only in-frame clones and misses some; the assay was immunoSEQ multiplex PCR. Among approximately 100,000 clones, around nine tenths were seen once, and the ten largest hold 0.45% to 0.55%. This material consisted of CD4+ or CD8+ T cells sorted from blood, taken in a trial of the OX40 agonist ivuxolimab. These TCRs come from an adult with an advanced solid tumor such as melanoma, head and neck, liver or kidney cancer.

V and J are TRBV4-3 and TRBJ1-5; D ambiguous. The CDR3 is 16 amino acids. Germline V lookup: CDR1 LGHNA, CDR2 YSLEER. The V and J ends lost 0 bases and 1 base respectively, with 10 bases between them. The DNA of the CDR3 is TGCGCCAGCAGCCAAGATCCGGGGTTAAGCAATCAGCCCCAGCATTTT. Its translation is CASSQDPGLSNQPQHF.

The rearrangement links TRBV5-1 to TRBJ2-5; no clear D. CDR3 length equals 13 residues. V shed 3 bases and J shed 1 base, with 7 bases lying between them. Germline CDR1 and CDR2: SGHRS and YFSETQ. CDR3 residues: CASSSQIQETQYF. The CDR3 DNA reads TGCGCCAGCAGCTCGCAGATCCAAGAGACCCAGTACTTC.

The chain couples TRBV5-4 to TRBJ1-4; D gene unclear. This CDR3 comprises 16 residues. Germline values: CDR1 SGHNT, CDR2 YYREEE (reference sequence). The V end was cut by 4 bases, the J end by 1 base, with 14 bases between. CDR3 sequence (DNA): TGTGCCAGCAGCCCCGGAAAGTCGGGAACTAATGAAAAACTGTTTTTT. Translated, it gives CASSPGKSGTNEKLFF.

This clone was observed many times. The CDR3 loop reads CASTQDRGRTEAFF. CDR3 sequence (DNA): TGTGCCAGTACCCAGGACAGGGGCCGCACTGAAGCTTTCTTT. The chain couples TRBV19 to TRBJ1-1; 9 nucleotides line up with TRBD1. The CDR3 contains 14 residues. Germline CDR1 LNHDA, CDR2 SQIVND (reference sequence). V was pared by 7 bases and J by 4 bases, with 7 bases of the junction left unmatched.

The chain has TRBV27 and TRBJ2-1; D possibly uses TRBD1 or TRBD2 (5 bases each). Trimming pared 1 base from V and 5 bases from J, leaving 18 bases between. This CDR3 has 17 amino acids. Germline V CDR1 and CDR2: MNHEY, SMNVEV (reference sequence). As DNA, the CDR3 is TGTGCCAGCAGTTTATTAAGGACGGAGTGGGGGAACAATGAGCAGTTCTTC. Translation gives CASSLLRTEWGNNEQFF.

With regard to this clone: Mismatch with germline at one junction end may stem from a read error. The chain employs TRBV5-1 and TRBJ1-1; 8 nucleotides line up with TRBD1. The CDR3 has 14 amino acids. Germline CDR1 and CDR2: SGHRS and YFSETQ. The CDR3 sequence: CASSPQGANSEAFF. In nucleotides, the CDR3 is TGCGCCAGCAGCCCCCAGGGGGCGAACTCTGAAGCTTTCTTT.

The chain is built from TRBV19 and TRBJ2-7; the match to TRBD1 covers 8 bases. V gave up 3 bases and J gave up 5 bases; unmatched junction bases: 6. CDR1 and CDR2 from the germline V gene are LNHDA and SQIVND (reference sequence). The CDR3 contains 14 residues. CDR3 residues: CASSIKDRDHEQYF. The CDR3 DNA reads as TGTGCCAGTAGTATTAAGGACAGGGACCACGAGCAGTACTTC.

This clone was observed a few times. J is TRBJ2-3 and V is TRBV9; D may be TRBD2 (6 bases). Per germline, CDR1 SGDLS and CDR2 YYNGEE. The CDR3 extends over 19 amino acids. Deletions cut 4 bases from V and 7 bases from J, with 31 bases between. The CDR3 loop is CASSPMIDVASGGWNTQYF. CDR3 DNA: TGTGCCAGCAGCCCAATGATCGACGTGGCTAGTGGGGGGTGGAATACGCAGTATTTT.

This clone was recorded a few times. V and J are TRBV18 and TRBJ2-3; D is unclear. Germline V gene lookup returns CDR1 KGHSH and CDR2 LQKENI. The CDR3 length is 12 residues. The V gene lost 3 bases and the J gene lost 1 base, with 2 bases spanning the gap. The CDR3 loop reads CASSPRTDTQYF. CDR3 sequence (DNA): TGTGCCAGCTCACCTCGCACAGATACGCAGTATTTT.

The V gene is TRBV29-1, the J gene TRBJ2-7; D unresolved. The CDR3 is made up of 11 amino acids. With 7 bases removed from V and 3 bases from J, the gap between germline ends came to 10 bases. Germline V CDR1 and CDR2: SQVTM, ANQGSEA. The CDR3 region is CSGYLNYEQYF. The CDR3, as DNA: TGCAGCGGATATTTAAACTACGAGCAGTACTTC.

This clone has a handful of counts. The rearrangement uses TRBV29-1 and TRBJ2-3; D is perhaps TRBD1 (6 bases). Germline V gene lookup returns CDR1 SQVTM and CDR2 ANQGSEA. The CDR3 loop spans 13 amino acids. The V and J ends lost 4 bases and 4 bases respectively, with 12 bases between them. CDR3 sequence (DNA): TGCAGCGTTGCTCAGGGGTTATCAGATACGCAGTATTTT. This translates into CSVAQGLSDTQYF.

This chain's CDR3 is CASSLQPGAGETQYF. The CDR3 DNA reads TGTGCCAGCAGCTTACAACCAGGGGCGGGGGAGACCCAGTACTTC. V and J are TRBV7-2 and TRBJ2-5, with D perhaps assigned TRBD1 or TRBD2 (6 bases each). The CDR3 consists of 15 residues. CDR1 and CDR2 (germline): SGHTA, FQGNSA. The germline V and J ends were trimmed by 2 bases and 5 bases, with 15 bases remaining between them.

This chain connects TRBV7-2 to TRBJ2-5, with D possibly called TRBD1 or TRBD2 (5 bases each). CDR1 and CDR2 (germline): SGHTA, FQGNSA. This CDR3 is 12 amino acids long. V was shortened by 4 bases and J by 5 bases, with 8 bases between the two germline ends. The DNA for the CDR3 is TGTGCCAGCAGCTGGGACGAGGAGACCCAGTACTTC. It translates to CASSWDEETQYF. The full variable domain, its missing parts supplied by reference TRBV7-2 and TRBJ2-5, is GAGVSQSPSNKVTEKGKDVELRCDPISGHTALYWYRQSLGQGLEFLIYFQGNSAPDKSGLPSDRFSAERTGGSVSTLTIQRTQQEDSAVYLCASSWDEETQYFGPGTRLLVL.

The gene calls are TRBV19 and TRBJ2-1; D ambiguous. Looked up from germline, CDR1 is LNHDA and CDR2 is SQIVND (reference sequence). Trimming removed 3 bases at V and 8 bases at J, with 11 bases between. CDR3 length: 13 residues. CDR3 protein: CASSMAKGYEQFF. CDR3 coding DNA: TGTGCCAGTAGTATGGCGAAGGGCTATGAGCAGTTCTTC.

This chain connects TRBV5-1 to TRBJ2-2, with no clear D. V was shortened by 0 bases and J by 1 base, with 13 bases between the two germline ends. Germline values: CDR1 SGHRS, CDR2 YFSETQ. This CDR3 region has 17 residues. The CDR3 loop reads CASSLDVGTLNTGELFF. For the CDR3, the DNA is TGCGCCAGCAGCTTGGATGTGGGAACCTTGAACACCGGGGAGCTGTTTTTT.

The V gene is TRBV18, the J gene TRBJ2-7; no clear D gene. This CDR3 contains 15 residues. V was pared by 3 bases and J by 1 base, with 13 bases between. The germline CDR1 and CDR2 sequences are KGHSH and LQKENI. The DNA for the CDR3 is TGTGCCAGCTCACCGATAGTGGCCGGATCCTACGAGCAGTACTTC. This encodes CASSPIVAGSYEQYF.

The J gene is TRBJ1-1, the V gene TRBV2, with unresolved D. V lost 2 bases, J lost 6 bases, and 10 bases lay in between. This CDR3 spans 13 amino acids. CDR1 is SNHLY and CDR2 is FYNNEI in the germline V gene. As DNA, the CDR3 is TGTGCCAGCAGTGAATCGACGTTTCCTGAAGCTTTCTTT. It encodes CASSESTFPEAFF.

The rearrangement uses TRBV9 and TRBJ2-4; D is unclear. CDR3 length: 14 amino acids. Germline CDR1 and CDR2: SGDLS and YYNGEE. V was shortened by 4 bases and J by 9 bases, with 17 bases between the two germline ends. CDR3 coding DNA: TGTGCCAGCAGCCTTCGGACCGGGTCCAGCATTCAGTACTTC. Protein: CASSLRTGSSIQYF. Supplemented by reference TRBV9 and TRBJ2-4, the full variable domain reads DSGVTQTPKHLITATGQRVTLRCSPRSGDLSVYWYQQSLDQGLQFLIQYYNGEERAKGNILERFSAQQFPDLHSELNLSSLELGDSALYFCASSLRTGSSIQYFGAGTRLSVL.

This chain joins TRBV20-1 and TRBJ2-1, with unresolved D. Germline CDR1 and CDR2: DFQATT and SNEGSKA (reference sequence). Trimming shortened V by 7 bases and J by 4 bases, and 8 bases separated the two germline ends. The CDR3 length is 11 residues. The DNA of the CDR3 is TGCAGTGGTAAACGGTACAATGAGCAGTTCTTC. It specifies CSGKRYNEQFF.

The chain joins TRBV7-3 to TRBJ1-5; D ambiguous. V dropped 5 bases and J dropped 7 bases, with 12 bases sitting between them. The CDR3 is 13 amino acids. Germline V gene data show CDR1 as SGHTA and CDR2 as FQGTGA. For the CDR3, the DNA is TGTGCCAGCAGCCCCGATATGGGGCAGCCCCAGCATTTT. This codes for CASSPDMGQPQHF.

This chain's CDR3 is CASSPGLVGEQETQYF. CDR3 bases: TGTGCCAGCAGCCCAGGACTAGTGGGGGAACAAGAGACCCAGTACTTC. The chain has TRBV7-2 and TRBJ2-5; 7 bases are a match to TRBD2. From germline, CDR1 is SGHTA and CDR2 FQGNSA. Trimming removed 5 bases from V and 2 bases from J; junction bases left unmatched: 11. CDR3 length: 16 residues. Variable domain in full (rest from reference TRBV7-2 and TRBJ2-5): GAGVSQSPSNKVTEKGKDVELRCDPISGHTALYWYRQSLGQGLEFLIYFQGNSAPDKSGLPSDRFSAERTGGSVSTLTIQRTQQEDSAVYLCASSPGLVGEQETQYFGPGTRLLVL.

The chain couples TRBV2 to TRBJ1-4; maybe TRBD1 (5 bases). Per germline, CDR1 SNHLY and CDR2 FYNNEI. CDR3 length equals 12 residues. The V and J ends lost 7 bases and 7 bases respectively, with 10 bases between them. CDR3 sequence reads: CASKQGGEKLFF. The CDR3 DNA reads TGTGCCAGCAAGCAGGGCGGTGAAAAACTGTTTTTT.

The gene calls are TRBV6-1 and TRBJ1-4; D gene ambiguous. Germline V gene lookup returns CDR1 MNHNS and CDR2 SASEGT. V shed 4 bases and J shed 8 bases, with 8 bases lying between them. The CDR3 spans 12 residues. CDR3 in DNA: TGTGCCAGCAGTGCCCAAGGGGAAAAACTGTTTTTT. This gives the protein CASSAQGEKLFF.

The chain carries TRBV19 and TRBJ1-3; possibly TRBD1 for D (6 bases). Germline V lookup: CDR1 LNHDA, CDR2 SQIVND (reference sequence). The CDR3 extends over 13 amino acids. V lost 10 bases and J lost 8, with 18 bases in between. CDR3 loop: CATAGGLGDTIYF. DNA of the CDR3: TGTGCCACCGCGGGGGGCCTAGGAGACACCATATATTTT.

As regards this clone: The junction does not match germline at one end; this may be a read error. This chain joins TRBV7-2 and TRBJ2-1; maybe TRBD2 (6 bases). The germline V gene has CDR1 SGHTA and CDR2 FQGNSA. The CDR3 has 15 amino acids. The CDR3 spells CASSLASASYNEQFF. Here the CDR3 DNA reads TGTGCCAGCAGCCTAGCTAGCGCCTCCTACAATGAGCAGTTCTTC.

V gene TRBV19 combines with J gene TRBJ2-1; TRBD1 matches 7 bases. In germline, CDR1 is LNHDA, CDR2 SQIVND (reference sequence). Trimming took 9 bases from V and 14 from J; bases not matched to a gene: 19. The length of the CDR3 is 14 residues. The CDR3 is CASRPGGLQGLEFF. In DNA form, the CDR3 reads TGTGCCAGCCGCCCTGGTGGGCTACAGGGGTTGGAGTTCTTC.

V is TRBV5-5 and J is TRBJ2-7; 10 positions match TRBD1. From germline, CDR1 is SGHKS and CDR2 YYEKEE (reference sequence). CDR3 length: 14 residues. The trim removed 4 bases at V and 5 bases at J, leaving 6 bases unmatched. The CDR3 coding sequence is TGTGCCAGCAGCCGGGGAGGGACAGGGGACGAGCAGTACTTC. It encodes CASSRGGTGDEQYF.

In this sample, this clone turned up a few times. The CDR3 loop reads CSAIGPYGYTF. Here the CDR3 DNA reads TGCAGTGCTATCGGTCCCTATGGCTACACCTTC. The chain joins TRBV20-1 to TRBJ1-2, with D unclear. Germline assignment: CDR1 DFQATT and CDR2 SNEGSKA (reference sequence). CDR3 length: 11 amino acids. The V end lost 4 bases, the J end lost 4 bases, and 7 bases lay between the germline ends.

This chain links TRBV18 with TRBJ1-3; no clear D gene. The CDR3 covers 12 residues. Germline V gene data show CDR1 as KGHSH and CDR2 as LQKENI. V was clipped by 3 bases and J by 4 bases, with 4 bases between them. The CDR3 sequence: CASSPEGNTIYF. Here the CDR3 DNA reads TGTGCCAGCTCACCGGAGGGAAACACCATATATTTT.

This clone appeared once. The chain uses TRBV5-1 and TRBJ1-3, with TRBD1 matching over 8 bases. The junction had 5 bases not matched to a gene; V was cut back by 3 bases and J by 0 bases. The CDR3 has 16 amino acids. The germline gives CDR1 SGHRS, CDR2 YFSETQ. CDR3 sequence reads: CASSSGDRSSGNTIYF. In nucleotides, the CDR3 is TGCGCCAGCAGCTCGGGGGACAGGTCCTCTGGAAACACCATATATTTT.